This TCR beta chain was found in a study of Graves' ophthalmopathy and Graves' hyperthyroidism. Study-wide background: The authors defined stable hyperthyroidism as no ophthalmopathy within 18 months of follow-up.

This clonotype was observed at least ten times. Its target is not known. Study findings and constraints: In blood appeared most of the expanded thyroid clonotypes whose frequency exceeded 0.001.

V gave up 5 bases and J gave up 4 bases; unmatched junction bases: 5. Germline CDR1 and CDR2: SQVTM and ANQGSEA. This CDR3 is built from 13 residues. None of the included patients had other autoimmune diseases, uncontrolled infections, pregnancy or lactation, as these led to exclusion. RNA transcripts yielded amplified TCR beta CDR3 regions. HTBI-primed first-round RT-PCR preceded second-round multiplex PCR. MiXCR, applied by TCRdb to the multiplex PCR reads, yields one record per CDR3 protein. Of more than 1,000,000 distinct CDR3 sequences listed, about 35% are singletons. This chain joins TRBV29-1 and TRBJ1-5; 7 bases are a match to TRBD1. The sample comprised peripheral blood or thyroid tissue (not recorded which). This receptor was taken from an adult man with Graves' hyperthyroidism. CDR3 sequence: CSVREGANQPQHF. As DNA, the CDR3 is TGCAGCGTTCGAGAGGGGGCTAATCAGCCCCAGCATTTT.